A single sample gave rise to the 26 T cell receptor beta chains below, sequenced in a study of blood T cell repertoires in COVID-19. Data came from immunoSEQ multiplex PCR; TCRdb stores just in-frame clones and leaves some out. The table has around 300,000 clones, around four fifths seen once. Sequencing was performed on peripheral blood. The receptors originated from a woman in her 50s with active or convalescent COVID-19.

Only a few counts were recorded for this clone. The CDR3 loop reads CASRETGTNTF. Written as DNA, the CDR3 is TGTGCCAGCAGGGAGACAGGGACCAACACCTTC. V usage is TRBV2 and J usage is TRBJ1-2; 7 bases map to TRBD1. After removal of 6 bases from V and 12 bases from J, the junction contained 7 bases not matched to a gene. Germline assignment: CDR1 SNHLY and CDR2 FYNNEI. The CDR3 contains 11 residues.

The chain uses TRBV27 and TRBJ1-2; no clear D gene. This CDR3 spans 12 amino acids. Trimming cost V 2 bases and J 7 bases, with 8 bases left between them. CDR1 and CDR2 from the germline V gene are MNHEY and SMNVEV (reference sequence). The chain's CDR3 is CASSLAGVGYTF. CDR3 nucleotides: TGTGCCAGCAGTTTAGCCGGGGTTGGCTACACCTTC.

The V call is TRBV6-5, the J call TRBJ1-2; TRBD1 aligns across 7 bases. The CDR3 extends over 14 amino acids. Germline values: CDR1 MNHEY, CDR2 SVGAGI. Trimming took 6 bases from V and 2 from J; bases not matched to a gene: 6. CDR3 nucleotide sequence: TGTGCCAGCAGCAGGGGGGACAGCAACTATGGCTACACCTTC. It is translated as CASSRGDSNYGYTF.

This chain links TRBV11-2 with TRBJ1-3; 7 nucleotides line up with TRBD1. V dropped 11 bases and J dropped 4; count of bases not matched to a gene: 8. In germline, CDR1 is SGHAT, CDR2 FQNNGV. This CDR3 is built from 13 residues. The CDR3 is CAAGGGLGNTIYF. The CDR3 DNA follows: TGTGCCGCCGGAGGGGGCTTGGGAAACACCATATATTTT. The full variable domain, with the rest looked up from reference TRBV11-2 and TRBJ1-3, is EAGVAQSPRYKIIEKRQSVAFWCNPISGHATLYWYQQILGQGPKLLIQFQNNGVVDDSQLPKDRFSAERLKGVDSTLKIQPAKLEDSAVYLCAAGGGLGNTIYFGEGSWLTVV.

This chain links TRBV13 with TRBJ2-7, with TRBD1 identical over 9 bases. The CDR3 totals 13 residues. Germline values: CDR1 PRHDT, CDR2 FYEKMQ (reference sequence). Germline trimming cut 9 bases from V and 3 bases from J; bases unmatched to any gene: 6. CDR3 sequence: CASTGTGIYEQYF. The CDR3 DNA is TGTGCCAGTACCGGGACAGGGATCTACGAGCAGTACTTC.

CDR3 sequence reads: CASRVGEGLSTDTQYF. The CDR3 DNA is TGTGCCAGCAGGGTGGGGGAGGGTCTTAGCACAGATACGCAGTATTTT. The genes are TRBV27 and TRBJ2-3, with 7 bases that match TRBD2. This CDR3 has 16 residues. Germline CDR1 and CDR2: MNHEY and SMNVEV (reference sequence). The ends lost 6 bases at V and 0 bases at J; junction bases unmatched: 9.

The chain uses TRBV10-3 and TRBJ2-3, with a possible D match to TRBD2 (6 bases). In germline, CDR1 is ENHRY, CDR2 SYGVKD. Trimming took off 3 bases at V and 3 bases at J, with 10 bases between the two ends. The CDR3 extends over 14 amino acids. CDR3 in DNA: TGTGCCATCAGTGATCTGAGCGGGACAGATACGCAGTATTTT. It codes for CAISDLSGTDTQYF.

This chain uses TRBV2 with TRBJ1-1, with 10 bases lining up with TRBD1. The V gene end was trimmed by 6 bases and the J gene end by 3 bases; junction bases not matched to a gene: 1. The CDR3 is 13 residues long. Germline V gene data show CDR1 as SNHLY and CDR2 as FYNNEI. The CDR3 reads CASRDRGHTEAFF. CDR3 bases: TGTGCCAGCAGAGACAGGGGGCACACTGAAGCTTTCTTT.

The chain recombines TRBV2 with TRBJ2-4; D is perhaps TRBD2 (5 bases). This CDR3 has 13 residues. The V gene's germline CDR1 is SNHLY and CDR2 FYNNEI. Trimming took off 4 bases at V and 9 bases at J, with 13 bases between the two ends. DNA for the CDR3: TGTGCCAGCAGTGGGGTTAGCGAGAGCATTCAGTACTTC. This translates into CASSGVSESIQYF.

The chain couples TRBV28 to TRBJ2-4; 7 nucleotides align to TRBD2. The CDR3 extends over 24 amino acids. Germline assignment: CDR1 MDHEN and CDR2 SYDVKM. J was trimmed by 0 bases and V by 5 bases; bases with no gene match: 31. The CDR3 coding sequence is TGTGCCAGCAGTCCACTTCGTCGGAGGGAGGGCCGATACTCCAGCCCTCTAGCCAAAAACATTCAGTACTTC. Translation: CASSPLRRREGRYSSPLAKNIQYF.

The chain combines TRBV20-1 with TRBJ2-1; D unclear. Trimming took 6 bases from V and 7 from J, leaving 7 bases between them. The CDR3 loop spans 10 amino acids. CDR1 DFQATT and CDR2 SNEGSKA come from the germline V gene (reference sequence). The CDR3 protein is CSAWANEQFF. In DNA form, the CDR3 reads TGCAGTGCCTGGGCGAATGAGCAGTTCTTC.

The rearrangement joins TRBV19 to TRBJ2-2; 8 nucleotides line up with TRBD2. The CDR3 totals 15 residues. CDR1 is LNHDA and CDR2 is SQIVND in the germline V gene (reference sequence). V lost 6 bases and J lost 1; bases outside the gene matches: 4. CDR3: CASRTLAGNTGELFF. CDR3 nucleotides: TGTGCCAGTAGAACCCTAGCGGGGAACACCGGGGAGCTGTTTTTT.

The DNA for the CDR3 is TGTGCCAGCAGCTTGGGGGCCGTCTCCTACGAGCAGTACTTC. As protein: CASSLGAVSYEQYF. The J gene is TRBJ2-7, the V gene TRBV5-6; D uncertain. Looked up from germline, CDR1 is SGHDT and CDR2 is YYEEEE. The CDR3 covers 14 residues. V lost 0 bases and J lost 0, with 7 bases in between.

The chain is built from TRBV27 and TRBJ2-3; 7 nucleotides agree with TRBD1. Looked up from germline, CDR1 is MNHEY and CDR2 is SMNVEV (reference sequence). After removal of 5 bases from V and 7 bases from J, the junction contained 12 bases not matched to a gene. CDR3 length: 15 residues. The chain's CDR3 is CASSDRGQTGNTQYF. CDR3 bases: TGTGCCAGCAGTGATAGGGGACAGACTGGAAATACGCAGTATTTT.

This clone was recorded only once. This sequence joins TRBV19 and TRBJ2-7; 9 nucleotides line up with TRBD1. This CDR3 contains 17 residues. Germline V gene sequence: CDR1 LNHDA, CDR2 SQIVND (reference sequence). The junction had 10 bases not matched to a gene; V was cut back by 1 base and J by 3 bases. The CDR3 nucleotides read TGTGCCAGTAGTATAGCGACCGGGACAGGGTCGGGCTACGAGCAGTACTTC. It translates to CASSIATGTGSGYEQYF.

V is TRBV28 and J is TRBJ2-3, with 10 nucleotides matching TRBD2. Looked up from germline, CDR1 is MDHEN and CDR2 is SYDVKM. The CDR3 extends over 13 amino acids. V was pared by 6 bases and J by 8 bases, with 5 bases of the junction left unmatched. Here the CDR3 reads CASSPRTSGTQYF. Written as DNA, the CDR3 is TGTGCCAGCAGCCCGAGGACTAGCGGTACGCAGTATTTT.

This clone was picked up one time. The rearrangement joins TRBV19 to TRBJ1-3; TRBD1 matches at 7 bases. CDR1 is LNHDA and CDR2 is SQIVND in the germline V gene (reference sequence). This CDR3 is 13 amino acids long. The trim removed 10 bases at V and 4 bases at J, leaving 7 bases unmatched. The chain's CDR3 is CATYRGWGNTIYF. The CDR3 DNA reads TGTGCCACCTACAGGGGCTGGGGAAACACCATATATTTT. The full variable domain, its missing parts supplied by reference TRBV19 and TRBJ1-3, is DGGITQSPKYLFRKEGQNVTLSCEQNLNHDAMYWYRQDPGQGLRLIYYSQIVNDFQKGDIAEGYSVSREKKESFPLTVTSAQKNPTAFYLCATYRGWGNTIYFGEGSWLTVV.

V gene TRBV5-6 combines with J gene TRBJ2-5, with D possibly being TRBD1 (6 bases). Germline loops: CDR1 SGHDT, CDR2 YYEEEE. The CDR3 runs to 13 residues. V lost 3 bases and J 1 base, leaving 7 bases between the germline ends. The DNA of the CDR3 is TGTGCCAGCAGCTGGGACATCCAAGAGACCCAGTACTTC. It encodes CASSWDIQETQYF.

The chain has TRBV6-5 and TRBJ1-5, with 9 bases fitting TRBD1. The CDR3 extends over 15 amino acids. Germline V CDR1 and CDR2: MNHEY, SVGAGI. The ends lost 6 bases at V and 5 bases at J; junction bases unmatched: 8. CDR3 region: CASRAGQGNHQPQHF. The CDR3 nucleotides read TGTGCCAGCAGAGCGGGACAGGGTAATCATCAGCCCCAGCATTTT.

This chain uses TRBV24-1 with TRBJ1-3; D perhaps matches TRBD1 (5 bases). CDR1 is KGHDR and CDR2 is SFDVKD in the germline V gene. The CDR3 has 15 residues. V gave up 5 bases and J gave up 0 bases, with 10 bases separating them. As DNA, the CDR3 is TGTGCCACCAGTGGCGGGACCCTCTCTGGAAACACCATATATTTT. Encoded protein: CATSGGTLSGNTIYF.

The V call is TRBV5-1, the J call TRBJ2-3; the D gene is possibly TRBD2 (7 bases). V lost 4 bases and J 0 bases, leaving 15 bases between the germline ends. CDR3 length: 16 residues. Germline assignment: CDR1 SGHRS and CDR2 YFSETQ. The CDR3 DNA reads TGCGCCAGCAGCCGGGGGGCGGGACTGAGCACAGATACGCAGTATTTT. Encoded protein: CASSRGAGLSTDTQYF.

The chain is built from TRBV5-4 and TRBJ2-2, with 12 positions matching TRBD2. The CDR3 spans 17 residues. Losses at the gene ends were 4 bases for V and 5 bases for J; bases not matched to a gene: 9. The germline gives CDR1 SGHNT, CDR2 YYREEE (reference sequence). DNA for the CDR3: TGTGCCAGCAGCCTGCGACTAGCGGGGGTTTCAACCGGGGAGCTGTTTTTT. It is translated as CASSLRLAGVSTGELFF.

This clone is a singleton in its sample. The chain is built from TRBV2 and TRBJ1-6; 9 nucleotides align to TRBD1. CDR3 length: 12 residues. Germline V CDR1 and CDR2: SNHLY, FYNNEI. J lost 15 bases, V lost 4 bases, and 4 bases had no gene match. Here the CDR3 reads CASSAGTGNLHF. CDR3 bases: TGTGCCAGCAGTGCCGGGACAGGGAACCTCCACTTT.

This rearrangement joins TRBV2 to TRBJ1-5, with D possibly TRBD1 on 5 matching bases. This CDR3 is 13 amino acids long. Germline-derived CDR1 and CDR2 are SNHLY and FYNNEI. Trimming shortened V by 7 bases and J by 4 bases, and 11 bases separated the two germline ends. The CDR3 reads CASNQGRNQPQHF. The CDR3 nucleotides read TGTGCCAGCAACCAGGGTCGTAATCAGCCCCAGCATTTT.

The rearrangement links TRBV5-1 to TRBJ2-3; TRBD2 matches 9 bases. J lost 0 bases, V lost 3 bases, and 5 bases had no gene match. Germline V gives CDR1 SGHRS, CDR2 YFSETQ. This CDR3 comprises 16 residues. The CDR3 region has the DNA TGCGCCAGCAGCTGGGGGACTAGCAGAAGCACAGATACGCAGTATTTT. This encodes CASSWGTSRSTDTQYF.

The CDR3 bases are TGTGCCAGCAGCCAAGATGGGACAGGGCACTATGGCTACACCTTC. Translated, it gives CASSQDGTGHYGYTF. The genes are TRBV3-1 (or the pseudogene TRBV3-2) and TRBJ1-2; TRBD1 aligns across 9 bases. The CDR3 extends over 15 amino acids. Germline CDR1 LGHDT, CDR2 YNNKEL (reference sequence). V was pared by 0 bases and J by 3 bases, with 2 bases of the junction left unmatched.